Shown below are 27 T cell receptor beta chains from a single sample sequenced in a study of cytomegalovirus exposure and HLA in healthy donors listed by TCRdb under 2017. Libraries were built with the immunoSEQ multiplex PCR assay. For the multiplex PCR, a mixture combining 60 forward primers for TCR Vbeta segments and 13 reverse primers for TCR Jbeta segments was used. The source is immuneACCESS, and TCRdb retained only in-frame sequences with V and J called. Part of the clones is not carried over; for the studies checked, unresolved V genes explain less than half of this, and the remainder is unexplained. The sample has about 130,000 clones on record, 75% to 85% of them singletons. Clones ranked in the top ten supply 0.95% to 1.5% of the sample. The specimen was PBMCs. Receptors originate from a girl aged 2-9 years in good health and CMV-seronegative.

This clone was seen only a few times. The chain employs TRBV5-5 and TRBJ2-3; 8 bases map to TRBD2. Germline V gene lookup returns CDR1 SGHKS and CDR2 YYEKEE (reference sequence). This CDR3 is 14 amino acids long. The junction had 8 bases not matched to a gene; V was cut back by 4 bases and J by 7 bases. The CDR3: CASSPSTSVNTQYF. CDR3 DNA sequence: TGTGCCAGCAGCCCCTCGACTAGCGTGAATACGCAGTATTTT.

The chain joins TRBV7-8 to TRBJ1-5; 12 nucleotides match TRBD1. The CDR3 length is 16 residues. V dropped 4 bases and J dropped 5; count of bases not matched to a gene: 6. Germline V gene data show CDR1 as SGHVS and CDR2 as FQNEAQ. The CDR3 is CASSWGQGARDQPQHF. As DNA, the CDR3 is TGTGCCAGCAGCTGGGGACAGGGGGCTAGAGATCAGCCCCAGCATTTT.

V and J are TRBV9 and TRBJ1-2; 12 nucleotides agree with TRBD1. Germline V gene lookup returns CDR1 SGDLS and CDR2 YYNGEE. The ends lost 0 bases at V and 4 bases at J; junction bases unmatched: 7. The CDR3 covers 17 residues. CDR3 nucleotides: TGTGCCAGCAGCGTAGGGCTAGGGACAGGGGGCACCTATGGCTACACCTTC. Its protein is CASSVGLGTGGTYGYTF.

The genes are TRBV4-3 and TRBJ2-2, with 12 bases identical to TRBD2. Trimming cost V 2 bases and J 1 base; bases outside gene matches: 8. The CDR3 spans 19 residues. Per germline, CDR1 LGHNA and CDR2 YSLEER. The CDR3 loop is CASSQSRTSGILNTGELFF. The CDR3 DNA reads TGCGCCAGCAGCCAATCTCGGACTAGCGGGATCTTGAACACCGGGGAGCTGTTTTTT.

CDR3 bases: TGTGCCAGCAGTAGCCGGGTTGGGGACAGACAAGAGACCCAGTACTTC. This encodes CASSSRVGDRQETQYF. The rearrangement joins TRBV6-6 to TRBJ2-5; 7 bases fit TRBD1. The germline CDR1 and CDR2 sequences are MNHNY and SVGAGI (reference sequence). V gave up 5 bases and J gave up 2 bases; unmatched junction bases: 11. This CDR3 region has 16 residues.

This chain uses TRBV20-1 with TRBJ1-1; D uncertain. There are 11 residues in the CDR3. Trimming took off 3 bases at V and 5 bases at J, with 7 bases between the two ends. The germline V gene encodes CDR1 DFQATT and CDR2 SNEGSKA (reference sequence). In DNA form, the CDR3 reads TGCAGTGCTAGTCTTCGGACTGAAGCTTTCTTT. Translating it yields CSASLRTEAFF.

CDR3 amino acids: CASSLGRLTNTGELFF. The CDR3 DNA reads as TGTGCCAGCAGCTTAGGTCGTCTTACGAACACCGGGGAGCTGTTTTTT. This chain joins TRBV11-3 and TRBJ2-2; D unresolved. Germline V gene lookup returns CDR1 SGHNT and CDR2 YENEEA. The CDR3 has 16 amino acids. V was cut by 1 base and J by 0 bases, with 9 bases left in between.

In regard to this clone: The same CDR3 also results from other DNA sequences found in this sample. The chain has TRBV7-9 and TRBJ1-2, with unresolved D. With 8 bases removed from V and 4 bases from J, the gap between germline ends came to 8 bases. This CDR3 comprises 11 residues. The germline CDR1 and CDR2 sequences are SEHNR and FQNEAQ (reference sequence). As DNA, the CDR3 is TGTGCCAGCGGATCAGGCTATGGCTACACCTTC. This gives the protein CASGSGYGYTF. The whole variable domain, remainder taken from reference TRBV7-9 and TRBJ1-2, is DTGVSQNPRHKITKRGQNVTFRCDPISEHNRLYWYRQTLGQGPEFLTYFQNEAQLEKSRLLSDRFSAERPKGSFSTLEIQRTEQGDSAMYLCASGSGYGYTFGSGTRLTVV.

The rearrangement links TRBV6-5 to TRBJ1-4; maybe TRBD1 (5 bases). The germline V gene encodes CDR1 MNHEY and CDR2 SVGAGI. The CDR3 contains 14 residues. The ends were cut back, 2 bases at V and 10 bases at J, with 14 bases in the middle. The CDR3 coding sequence is TGTGCCAGCAGTTACGGGGCCACAGGCTTAAAACTGTTTTTT. Protein product: CASSYGATGLKLFF.

V and J are TRBV30 and TRBJ2-1; D is undetermined. The CDR3 contains 11 residues. V was trimmed by 1 base and J by 6 bases, leaving 4 bases between them. The V gene's germline CDR1 is GTSNPN and CDR2 SVGIG (reference sequence). CDR3 protein: CAWSARNEQFF. The CDR3 DNA reads TGTGCCTGGAGTGCTCGCAATGAGCAGTTCTTC. Complete variable domain (other parts from reference TRBV30 and TRBJ2-1): SQTIHQWPATLVQPVGSPLSLECTVEGTSNPNLYWYRQAAGRGLQLLFYSVGIGQISSEVPQNLSASRPQDRQFILSSKKLLLSDSGFYLCAWSARNEQFFGPGTRLTVL.

The CDR3 DNA reads as TGTGCCAGCAGCTCTGCGGGGGAGTGGAACACTGAAGCTTTCTTT. Protein product: CASSSAGEWNTEAFF. This chain joins TRBV9 and TRBJ1-1; maybe TRBD1 (5 bases). V lost 4 bases and J lost 1, with 14 bases in between. The CDR3 has 15 residues. Germline CDR1 SGDLS, CDR2 YYNGEE.

This chain uses TRBV25-1 with TRBJ1-5; weak D call: TRBD1 (5 bases). This CDR3 comprises 12 residues. From germline, CDR1 is MGHDK and CDR2 SYGVNS. Trimming pared 8 bases from V and 6 bases from J, leaving 11 bases between. CDR3 nucleotide sequence: TGTGCCAGCCAGGGTGTGGGTCAGCCCCAGCATTTT. Its translation is CASQGVGQPQHF.

The CDR3 nucleotides read TGTGCCAGCAGCCACGGACAGGGTCCCAAAAACATTCAGTACTTC. It yields the protein CASSHGQGPKNIQYF. The V gene is TRBV28, the J gene TRBJ2-4, with 8 positions matching TRBD1. The CDR3 length is 15 residues. Trimming took 6 bases from V and 2 from J; bases not matched to a gene: 6. CDR1 MDHEN and CDR2 SYDVKM come from the germline V gene. The full variable domain, its missing parts supplied by reference TRBV28 and TRBJ2-4, is DVKVTQSSRYLVKRTGEKVFLECVQDMDHENMFWYRQDPGLGLRLIYFSYDVKMKEKGDIPEGYSVSREKKERFSLILESASTNQTSMYLCASSHGQGPKNIQYFGAGTRLSVL.

This chain links TRBV10-3 with TRBJ1-5; 8 nucleotides agree with TRBD1. Germline CDR1 and CDR2: ENHRY and SYGVKD. Trimming cost V 0 bases and J 7 bases; bases outside gene matches: 5. The CDR3 runs to 15 residues. The CDR3 loop reads CAISESYRGDQPQHF. In DNA, the CDR3 is TGTGCCATCAGTGAGTCGTACAGGGGGGACCAGCCCCAGCATTTT.

This sequence joins TRBV7-9 and TRBJ1-1; 9 bases are a match to TRBD1. CDR1 and CDR2 from the germline V gene are SEHNR and FQNEAQ (reference sequence). J was trimmed by 4 bases and V by 2 bases; bases with no gene match: 8. The CDR3 is 16 amino acids. CDR3 region: CASSLPRTGERTEAFF. The CDR3 nucleotides are TGTGCCAGCAGCTTACCCCGGACAGGGGAGCGCACTGAAGCTTTCTTT.

This chain joins TRBV19 and TRBJ1-5, with D perhaps matching TRBD1 (5 bases). Germline-derived CDR1 and CDR2 are LNHDA and SQIVND (reference sequence). The V end was cut by 8 bases, the J end by 5 bases, with 10 bases between. The CDR3 sequence is 12 residues long. CDR3 amino acids: CASDRGDQPQHF. In DNA, the CDR3 is TGTGCCAGTGATCGGGGGGATCAGCCCCAGCATTTT.

Worth noting for this clone: Sequence at one end of the junction differs from germline and may be a read error. This sequence joins TRBV4-1 and TRBJ2-1; TRBD2 aligns across 9 bases. Germline V CDR1 and CDR2: MGHRA, YSYEKL. This CDR3 region has 16 residues. CDR3 amino acids: CVSSQVAGLAFNEQFF. CDR3 in DNA: TGCGTCAGCAGCCAAGTTGCCGGACTAGCGTTTAATGAGCAGTTCTTC.

The rearrangement joins TRBV29-1 to TRBJ1-5; 8 bases match TRBD1. The V and J ends lost 6 bases and 5 bases, in that order; junction bases with no gene match: 9. This CDR3 comprises 14 residues. Germline CDR1 reads SQVTM; CDR2 reads ANQGSEA. CDR3 sequence: CSVIGTGWDQPQHF. CDR3 nucleotide sequence: TGCAGCGTGATTGGGACAGGTTGGGATCAGCCCCAGCATTTT.

This chain uses TRBV2 with TRBJ2-7; D is perhaps TRBD2 (5 bases). This CDR3 is 10 amino acids long. Germline lookup yields CDR1 SNHLY and CDR2 FYNNEI. V shed 6 bases and J shed 9 bases, with 9 bases lying between them. The CDR3 region has the DNA TGTGCCAGCAGGCTAGCAGGGCAGTACTTC. Amino acid sequence: CASRLAGQYF.

The chain combines TRBV7-3 with TRBJ2-5; 7 bases are shared with TRBD1. The ends lost 5 bases at V and 2 bases at J; junction bases unmatched: 8. The CDR3 length is 15 residues. Germline V gene sequence: CDR1 SGHTA, CDR2 FQGTGA. CDR3 protein: CASSPGAGGQETQYF. Here the CDR3 DNA reads TGTGCCAGCAGCCCTGGGGCAGGGGGACAAGAGACCCAGTACTTC.

The J gene is TRBJ2-4, the V gene TRBV7-2; D uncertain. The CDR3 totals 15 residues. V was clipped by 4 bases and J by 0 bases, with 10 bases between them. CDR1 is SGHTA, CDR2 FQGNSA, per germline. CDR3 in DNA: TGTGCCAGCAGCTCCCATTCAATAGCCAAAAACATTCAGTACTTC. It is translated as CASSSHSIAKNIQYF.

Comment on this clone: This same CDR3 is encoded by further DNA sequences in the sample. The V call is TRBV2, the J call TRBJ1-4; 8 nucleotides line up with TRBD1. V gave up 5 bases and J gave up 4 bases; unmatched junction bases: 6. The CDR3 length is 15 residues. Germline V lookup: CDR1 SNHLY, CDR2 FYNNEI. The DNA for the CDR3 is TGTGCCAGCAGTACGACAGGGGCGCTTAATGAAAAACTGTTTTTT. Its translation: CASSTTGALNEKLFF.

CDR3 coding DNA: TGTGCCAGCAGTGAGTCGCCCGGCAGGGACACTGAAGCTTTCTTT. It yields the protein CASSESPGRDTEAFF. J is TRBJ1-1 and V is TRBV2; D is possibly TRBD1 (5 bases). The V and J ends lost 3 bases and 3 bases respectively, with 14 bases between them. The CDR3 is made up of 15 amino acids. Germline CDR1 is SNHLY and CDR2 is FYNNEI. Full variable domain (rest looked up from reference TRBV2 and TRBJ1-1): EPEVTQTPSHQVTQMGQEVILRCVPISNHLYFYWYRQILGQKVEFLVSFYNNEISEKSEIFDDQFSVERPDGSNFTLKIRSTKLEDSAMYFCASSESPGRDTEAFFGQGTRLTVV.

The CDR3 DNA is TGTGCCAGCAGCGGCGGACAGCTTAACACTGAAGCTTTCTTT. It encodes CASSGGQLNTEAFF. The V gene is TRBV7-2, the J gene TRBJ1-1; D is possibly TRBD1 (6 bases). Looked up from germline, CDR1 is SGHTA and CDR2 is FQGNSA. The CDR3 is 14 residues long. The V gene lost 5 bases and the J gene lost 2 bases, with 12 bases spanning the gap.

The chain carries TRBV12-5 and TRBJ2-7; TRBD2 might be the D (5 bases). The V gene's germline CDR1 is LGHNT and CDR2 FRNRAP. This CDR3 comprises 15 residues. V was cut by 0 bases and J by 3 bases, with 12 bases left in between. CDR3 sequence reads: CASGLVSSPLYEQYF. As DNA, the CDR3 is TGTGCTAGTGGTTTGGTATCTAGCCCCCTCTACGAGCAGTACTTC.

The genes are TRBV5-1 and TRBJ2-7; 8 bases match TRBD1. The CDR3 has 14 residues. V trimming: 3 bases; J trimming: 3 bases; junction bases outside the gene matches: 5. CDR1 and CDR2 (germline): SGHRS, YFSETQ. CDR3 amino acids: CASSSGDRYYEQYF. CDR3 in DNA: TGCGCCAGCAGCTCAGGGGACAGGTACTACGAGCAGTACTTC.

J is TRBJ2-2 and V is TRBV28; D not resolved. Germline CDR1 reads MDHEN; CDR2 reads SYDVKM. V was trimmed by 3 bases and J by 0 bases, leaving 11 bases between them. There are 16 residues in the CDR3. CDR3 in DNA: TGTGCCAGCAGTTTGGGTAGCCTCGCGAACACCGGGGAGCTGTTTTTT. This sequence encodes CASSLGSLANTGELFF.